This is a list of T cell receptor beta chains from one sample in a study of T cell responses to AZD1222 COVID-19 vaccine. The method was immunoSEQ multiplex PCR; TCRdb's version includes in-frame clones alone and lacks a portion of them. The sample lists around 160,000 clones; about 95% were seen once. The sequencing used peripheral blood, collected on day 0 of AZD1222 vaccination. The receptors stem from an adult in good health. Each CDR3 is given with its conserved first and last residue. D genes are given only for firm matches. Only some rows state a clone size, as once, few, many or a class for expanded clones.

NA	TRBV28	TRBJ1-2	NA	TGTGCCAGCACCTGGGAGGGCCGGGCCTATGGCTACACCTTC	CASTWEGRAYGYTF
NA	TRBV4-1	TRBJ2-7	NA	TGCGCCAGCAGCCTGGGGACTAACAGGGGGGGTCGTGCCAGGGGACTATACGAGCAGTACTTC	CASSLGTNRGGRARGLYEQYF
NA	TRBV5-6	TRBJ1-5	once	TGTGCCAGCAGCTCTACAGATAGCAATCAGCCCCAGCATTTT	CASSSTDSNQPQHF
TRBD2	TRBV7-3	TRBJ2-3	NA	TGTGCCAGCAGCATAGCGGGCAGCACAGATACGCAGTATTTT	CASSIAGSTDTQYF
NA	TRBV11-2	TRBJ2-3	NA	TGTGCCAGCAGCTTAGATAGTGGCCGCCCAGATACGCAGTATTTT	CASSLDSGRPDTQYF
NA	TRBV7-9	TRBJ2-3	NA	TGTGCCAGCAGCCGGACAGATACGCAGTATTTT	CASSRTDTQYF
TRBD2	TRBV6-5	TRBJ2-2	once	TGTGCCAGCAAGACTAGCCGGGACACCGGGGAGCTGTTTTTT	CASKTSRDTGELFF
NA	TRBV3-1/TRBV3-2	TRBJ2-7	NA	TGTGCCAGCAGCCAAGATTCGAGGCCTCGCGGCTACGAGCAGTACTTC	CASSQDSRPRGYEQYF
NA	TRBV18	TRBJ2-2	NA	TGTGCCAGCTCACCGGGGGCACAAGGGTCCGGGGAGCTGTTTTTT	CASSPGAQGSGELFF
NA	TRBV5-1	TRBJ1-2	NA	TGCGCCAGCAGCGACTCTTCATTTTCGGGCTACACCTTC	CASSDSSFSGYTF
NA	TRBV11-2	TRBJ1-4	NA	TGTGCCAGCCGGGCTGGGGAGACTAATGAAAAACTGTTTTTT	CASRAGETNEKLFF
TRBD2	TRBV9	TRBJ2-3	NA	TGTGCCAGCAGCGGAGTAGCGGGAGTCGGCACAGATACGCAGTATTTT	CASSGVAGVGTDTQYF
NA	TRBV7-2	TRBJ2-5	NA	TGTGCCAGCAGCTTCGGGGCTGCCTTGGGACTGGAGACCCAGTACTTC	CASSFGAALGLETQYF
NA	TRBV3-1/TRBV3-2	TRBJ1-1	NA	TGTGCCAGCAGCCCGCCCCATTTGGAGACTGAAGCTTTCTTT	CASSPPHLETEAFF
NA	TRBV5-1	TRBJ1-3	NA	TGCGCCAGCAGTCCACAGGGAACGTTCTCTGGAAACACCATATATTTT	CASSPQGTFSGNTIYF
TRBD2	TRBV2	TRBJ2-7	once	TGTGCCAGCAGTGAAATGGCGGGAGCCGGCTACGAGCAGTACTTC	CASSEMAGAGYEQYF
NA	TRBV19	TRBJ1-5	NA	TGTGCCAGTAGTATAGGTTGGAGCAATCAGCCCCAGCATTTT	CASSIGWSNQPQHF
TRBD2	TRBV5-1	TRBJ2-1	NA	TGCGCCAGCTCCCTGGCGGGAGCCTACAATGAGCAGTTCTTC	CASSLAGAYNEQFF
TRBD1	TRBV3-1/TRBV3-2	TRBJ1-1	once	TGTGCCAGCAGCCCCGGCCCTGCAGGGGGCCAGAACACTGAAGCTTTCTTT	CASSPGPAGGQNTEAFF
NA	TRBV30	TRBJ1-5	NA	TGTGCCTGGGGAGGAATGGGAATTCAGCCCCAGCATTTT	CAWGGMGIQPQHF